Described below is a single TCR beta chain sequence and its context. Ten or more counts support this clonotype. Its target antigen remains unknown. Per-base quality was not reported, and no clone a single base away is much larger than it. These data are taken from a study of neurological immune-mediated disorders (dated by TCRdb to about 2019). In terms of the full investigation: Peripheral blood TCR-beta repertoires from HTLV-I-associated myelopathy (HAM/TSP) patients, multiple sclerosis patients and healthy controls were compared by UMI-based sequencing. Technical triplicate libraries were sequenced to precisely calculate the variability in frequency of each individual clone. The approximately 98 TCR-beta libraries included longitudinal samples, technical triplicates and paired sorted CD4+ and CD8+ T-cell subsets alongside PBMC samples. The cohort included approximately 68 subjects: approximately 14 with HAM/TSP, some 35 with multiple sclerosis, and around 20 healthy controls. Study-wide findings and limitations: TCR clonal expansion was greatest in HAM/TSP patients and smallest in MS patients, who ranked below even healthy controls. Across subjects, expanded clones never shared an identical CDR3 amino acid sequence, which suggests that the TCR-beta repertoires in every group were private.

cDNA was synthesized by template-switch 5'RACE using a primer carrying a 10-nucleotide random unique molecular identifier by which each TCR transcript was tagged. Every sequencing run covered 15-18 subjects and yielded more than 180 million TCR-beta sequences. The RNeasy kit was used to extract total RNA. Using the KAPA Real-time Library Amplification kit, TCR-beta VDJ regions were amplified with primers for the TCR constant region and the 5'RACE anchor. A first PCR added sample indexes and Illumina adaptors, after which a second PCR increased the library yield. After Ampure bead purification, the TCR product of roughly 650 bp was size-selected on a 2% E-gel SizeSelection system. Library quality was checked on a Bioanalyzer, concentration was measured with Qubit, and libraries were quantified with the Kapa Library Quantification kit before pooling. An Illumina HiSeq 2500 was used to sequence the libraries paired-end at 2 x 150 bp. To increase sequence diversity, about 25-31% phiX was spiked into each library pool. The authors processed their data as follows. Quality-filtered reads were processed with the UMI-based MiGEC pipeline, which removed over 75% of raw TCR sequences during error correction. VDJ genes were aligned to IMGT germline references, and each clonotype was defined by a unique CDR3 amino acid sequence together with V-J genes. Clonal expansion, Shannon diversity and CDR3 relatedness (CalcPairwiseDistances, ClusterSamples) were evaluated with VDJtools, and phylogenetic trees were built with CLCbio workbench. A clone was classed as expanded if it had 8 or more unique UMIs, a cutoff based on coefficient-of-variation modelling across technical triplicates. TCRdb itself trimmed the public reads at Q25 with fastp, ran MiXCR and retained productive beta chains. Rows matching on CDR3 protein sequence are summarized as one entry with the most common DNA and genes. These V and J calls originate from TCRdb's pipeline instead of the authors' own analysis. The sample table records about 31,000 distinct CDR3 sequences; 13% of these occur just once. Around 5.3% of the sample goes to the ten largest clones.

Looking up the germline V gene yields CDR1 SGHRS and CDR2 YFSETQ. The CDR3 sequence holds 13 residues, the cysteine and phenylalanine included. CDR3 DNA only is kept here, 39 bases in frame from base 1. Trimming takes 0 bases from V and 10 bases from J, and the germline ends sit 13 bases apart. The label giving this sample's time point can be read as: technical triplicate 2. TCR libraries for sorted subsets were made from some 1 million sorted CD4+ or CD8+ T cells. Peripheral blood underwent Ficoll-Hypaque density gradient centrifugation to isolate PBMCs, which were then cryopreserved in liquid nitrogen. The study also sequenced paired sorted CD4+ and CD8+ subsets from healthy controls, HAM/TSP patients and MS patients.

This sequence was found in a female donor with HTLV-1-associated myelopathy (HAM/TSP). The V and J genes are TRBV5-1 and TRBJ1-1; the D gene is not confidently resolved. The sequenced sample was CD4+ T cells from blood. The CDR3 reads CASSLGGKGGAFF. The nucleotide sequence reads as follows: TGCGCCAGCAGCTTGGGGGGTAAAGGCGGAGCTTTCTTT.